A selection of T cell receptor beta chains follows, all from one sample in a study of blood T cell repertoires in COVID-19. Measured with immunoSEQ multiplex PCR; TCRdb has only the in-frame clones, and not every one. In the table there are 200,000 or so clones, over 75% of which are singletons. Material: peripheral blood. The source is a woman between 35 and 50 years old who had recovered from COVID-19. The CDR3 runs from the conserved cysteine through the conserved F or W. Each record gives: J gene, D gene, clone size, V gene, CDR3 DNA, CDR3 protein. A D gene is named only where the DNA matches it firmly. A row's size may be missing; if present it is once, few, many or a size class.

>TRBJ2-3|NA|NA|TRBV4-3
TGCGCCAGCAGCCATGAGACTGCAGATACGCAGTATTTT
CASSHETADTQYF
>TRBJ1-3|TRBD1|NA|TRBV5-1
TGCGCCAGCCAACGGGACAGTAACTCTGGAAACACCATATATTTT
CASQRDSNSGNTIYF
>TRBJ2-7|NA|NA|TRBV29-1
TGCAGCGTTGAAGGGTTGGCAGGGCACAGGTACGAGCAGTACTTC
CSVEGLAGHRYEQYF
>TRBJ1-6|NA|NA|TRBV2
TGTGCCAGCAGATTGGGGGCGAATTCACCCCTCCACTTT
CASRLGANSPLHF
>TRBJ1-2|NA|once|TRBV10-3
TGTGCCATCAGTGAGTCGCTCTGGGACACTACTAACTATGGCTACACCTTC
CAISESLWDTTNYGYTF
>TRBJ2-7|TRBD1|NA|TRBV2
TGTGCCAGCAGCGGTGGGACAGGGGGGTACGAGCAGTACTTC
CASSGGTGGYEQYF
>TRBJ2-2|TRBD1|few|TRBV7-9
TGTGCCAGCAGCTTACGCGCACAGGGGGTCGCCGGGGAGCTGTTTTTT
CASSLRAQGVAGELFF
>TRBJ2-1|TRBD2|NA|TRBV18
TGTGCCAGCTCACCTTCACTAGCGGCCTACAATGAGCAGTTCTTC
CASSPSLAAYNEQFF
>TRBJ1-5|TRBD1|NA|TRBV7-9
TGTGCCAGCAGTCATACAGGGGGCAATCAGCCCCAGCATTTT
CASSHTGGNQPQHF
>TRBJ2-7|NA|NA|TRBV5-1
TGCGCCAGCAGCTCGGGGGACCGAGCCTACGAGCAGTACTTC
CASSSGDRAYEQYF
>TRBJ1-5|NA|NA|TRBV19
TGTGCCAGTAGTCTAGGTTATAGCAATCAGCCCCAGCATTTT
CASSLGYSNQPQHF
>TRBJ2-2|NA|NA|TRBV5-1
TGCGCCAGCAGACTTACAGGGAACACCGGGGAGCTGTTTTTT
CASRLTGNTGELFF